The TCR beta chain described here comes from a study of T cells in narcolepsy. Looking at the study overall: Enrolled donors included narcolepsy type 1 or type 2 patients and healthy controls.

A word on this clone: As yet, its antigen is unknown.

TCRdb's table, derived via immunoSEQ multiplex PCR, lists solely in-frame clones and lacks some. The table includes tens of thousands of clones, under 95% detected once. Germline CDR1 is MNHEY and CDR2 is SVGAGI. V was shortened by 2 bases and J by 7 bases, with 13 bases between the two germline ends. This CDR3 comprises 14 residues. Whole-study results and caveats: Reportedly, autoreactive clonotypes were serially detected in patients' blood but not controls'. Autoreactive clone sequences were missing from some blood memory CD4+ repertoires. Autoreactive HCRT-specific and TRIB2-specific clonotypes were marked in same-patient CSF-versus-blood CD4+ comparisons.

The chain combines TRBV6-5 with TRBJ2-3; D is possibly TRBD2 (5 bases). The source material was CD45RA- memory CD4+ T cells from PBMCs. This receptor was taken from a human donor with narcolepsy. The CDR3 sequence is CASSYGLRSNTQYF. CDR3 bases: TGTGCCAGCAGTTACGGACTGCGCTCCAATACGCAGTATTTT.